Presented here are 23 T cell receptor beta chains from one specimen sequenced in a study of blood T cell repertoires in COVID-19 (dated by TCRdb to 2018 to 2021). To prepare the library, the immunoSEQ multiplex PCR assay was applied. The table was pulled from immuneACCESS by TCRdb, which kept in-frame rearrangements only. Such tables lose some clones; where checked, under half of the loss comes from unresolved V genes, and the rest has no known cause. The sample includes fewer than 250,000 clones, with roughly nine tenths observed a single time. In total, the top ten clones hold less than 1.5% of the sample. Sequenced sample: peripheral blood. These receptors all stem from a man aged 25-45 years with acute or convalescent COVID-19.

The CDR3 DNA reads as TGTGCCAGCTCACCACAGGAGGGGATGGAGCAGTATTTT. Its translation: CASSPQEGMEQYF. The chain links TRBV18 to TRBJ2-3, with D maybe TRBD2 (6 bases). CDR3 length: 13 amino acids. V was shortened by 1 base and J by 11 bases, with 13 bases between the two germline ends. Germline V CDR1 and CDR2: KGHSH, LQKENI.

The chain couples TRBV21-1 to TRBJ2-5; TRBD2 is taken as the D call from the table, unchecked against the DNA. TRBV21-1 is marked as a pseudogene. The CDR3 contains 16 residues. As DNA, the CDR3 is TGTGCCAGCACCGATCCCGGACTAGCGGGATGGGAGACCCAGTACTTC. It encodes CASTDPGLAGWETQYF.

The CDR3 nucleotides read TGTGCCAGTAGTAGGGACAGGGTAAGCTTGTCCGGCTACAATGAGCAGTTCTTC. Translating gives CASSRDRVSLSGYNEQFF. The chain uses TRBV19 and TRBJ2-1, with 9 bases identical to TRBD1. This CDR3 has 18 amino acids. Germline assignment: CDR1 LNHDA and CDR2 SQIVND (reference sequence). Trimming at V came to 4 bases and at J to 3 bases, leaving 13 bases not matched to a gene.

This chain connects TRBV30 to TRBJ1-2; D unresolved. This CDR3 has 12 residues. Germline values: CDR1 GTSNPN, CDR2 SVGIG (reference sequence). The germline V and J ends were trimmed by 7 bases and 3 bases, with 12 bases remaining between them. The CDR3 sequence is CAYSFTDYGYTF. The CDR3 coding sequence is TGTGCCTACTCCTTTACAGACTATGGCTACACCTTC.

This clone appeared a few times. The CDR3 bases are TGCGCCAGCAGTGAGTCTACAGGATCGGAGACCCAGTACTTC. Translation: CASSESTGSETQYF. The chain employs TRBV10-1 and TRBJ2-5, with D maybe TRBD1 (5 bases). The CDR3 is 14 amino acids. Germline V CDR1 and CDR2: WNHNN, SYGVQD (reference sequence). Trimming pared 0 bases from V and 5 bases from J, leaving 10 bases between.

The genes are TRBV7-9 and TRBJ1-5; D ambiguous. This CDR3 has 15 residues. Looked up from germline, CDR1 is SEHNR and CDR2 is FQNEAQ (reference sequence). Trimming removed 5 bases from V and 3 bases from J, with 14 bases in between. CDR3 nucleotide sequence: TGTGCCAGCAGCGGTACCCCAGGCACCAATCAGCCCCAGCATTTT. It yields the protein CASSGTPGTNQPQHF.

The chain couples TRBV28 to TRBJ2-1, with TRBD2 matching 8 bases. CDR1 and CDR2 (germline): MDHEN, SYDVKM. V lost 5 bases and J lost 9; bases outside the gene matches: 12. CDR3 length: 15 amino acids. DNA of the CDR3: TGTGCCAGCAGTCCCGCGGCGGGAGGAAGGATTGAGCAGTTCTTC. Its protein product is CASSPAAGGRIEQFF. Filled out from reference TRBV28 and TRBJ2-1, the complete variable domain reads DVKVTQSSRYLVKRTGEKVFLECVQDMDHENMFWYRQDPGLGLRLIYFSYDVKMKEKGDIPEGYSVSREKKERFSLILESASTNQTSMYLCASSPAAGGRIEQFFGPGTRLTVL.

J is TRBJ1-2 and V is TRBV6-5; no definite D call. The germline V and J ends were trimmed by 7 bases and 3 bases, with 12 bases remaining between them. The CDR3 has 13 amino acids. From germline, CDR1 is MNHEY and CDR2 SVGAGI. CDR3 sequence: CASTEGFHYGYTF. In DNA form, the CDR3 reads TGTGCCAGCACCGAGGGCTTCCACTATGGCTACACCTTC.

This clone was counted a few times. In nucleotides, the CDR3 is TGTGCCAGCAGTTTTGGTCGCAGGGGTGGCAATCAGCCCCAGCATTTT. Protein: CASSFGRRGGNQPQHF. The rearrangement uses TRBV28 and TRBJ1-5; possibly TRBD1 for D (6 bases). V was shortened by 3 bases and J by 2 bases, with 14 bases between the two germline ends. CDR1 is MDHEN, CDR2 SYDVKM, per germline. The length of the CDR3 is 16 residues.

This clone was recorded only once. As DNA, the CDR3 is TGTGCCAGCAGCTTTAGCGGCTACACAGATACGCAGTATTTT. Amino acids: CASSFSGYTDTQYF. The chain has TRBV7-3 and TRBJ2-3; TRBD2 is a possible D gene (6 bases). Trimming took off 3 bases at V and 2 bases at J, with 9 bases between the two ends. The CDR3 sequence is 14 residues long. CDR1 is SGHTA and CDR2 is FQGTGA in the germline V gene.

This clone was seen a handful of times. The genes are TRBV7-3 and TRBJ1-6; D might be TRBD1 (5 bases). CDR1 and CDR2 from the germline V gene are SGHTA and FQGTGA. CDR3 size: 15 residues. V lost 5 bases and J lost 8, with 16 bases in between. CDR3 in amino acids: CASSLFGGNYSPLHF. The CDR3 DNA reads TGTGCCAGCAGCCTTTTCGGGGGTAATTATTCACCCCTCCACTTT. Using reference TRBV7-3 and TRBJ1-6 for the parts outside the CDR3, the full variable domain is GAGVSQTPSNKVTEKGKYVELRCDPISGHTALYWYRQSLGQGPEFLIYFQGTGAADDSGLPNDRFFAVRPEGSVSTLKIQRTERGDSAVYLCASSLFGGNYSPLHFGNGTRLTVT.

V gene TRBV27 combines with J gene TRBJ2-7; 7 nucleotides align to TRBD2. Germline CDR1 reads MNHEY; CDR2 reads SMNVEV (reference sequence). Germline trimming cut 4 bases from V and 4 bases from J; bases unmatched to any gene: 10. The CDR3 sequence is 15 residues long. CDR3 sequence (DNA): TGTGCCAGCAGTTGGCGGGGGTCAGGCTATTACGAGCAGTACTTC. This gives the protein CASSWRGSGYYEQYF.

The chain carries TRBV5-3 and TRBJ2-3; D possibly corresponds to TRBD1 (6 bases). TRBV5-3 is known as an ORF, though its function is uncertain. The CDR3 loop spans 15 amino acids. Trimming shortened V by 2 bases and J by 0 bases, and 10 bases separated the two germline ends. CDR3 in amino acids: CARSFRTASTDTQYF. The CDR3 DNA follows: TGTGCCAGAAGCTTCCGGACAGCTAGCACAGATACGCAGTATTTT.

The V gene is TRBV12-3 or TRBV12-4, the J gene TRBJ2-7; tentatively, D is TRBD2 (6 bases). The CDR3 spans 13 residues. V lost 0 bases, J lost 3 bases, and 6 bases lay in between. The CDR3 sequence is CASSLAGGYEQYF. CDR3 sequence (DNA): TGTGCCAGCAGTTTAGCCGGGGGCTACGAGCAGTACTTC.

This clone was seen only once. The gene calls are TRBV6-6 and TRBJ1-3; D gene uncertain. V lost 2 bases to trimming and J lost 0 bases, with 8 bases between them. The length of the CDR3 is 15 residues. Germline-derived CDR1 and CDR2 are MNHNY and SVGAGI (reference sequence). The CDR3 spells CASSYDDSSGNTIYF. The CDR3 DNA reads as TGTGCCAGCAGTTACGACGACTCCTCTGGAAACACCATATATTTT.

The J gene is TRBJ1-2, the V gene TRBV2, with 8 bases matching TRBD1. The CDR3 is made up of 13 amino acids. V shed 6 bases, J shed 3 bases, and the junction held 3 bases outside the gene matches. Germline assignment: CDR1 SNHLY and CDR2 FYNNEI. The CDR3 is CASSGQGYYGYTF. CDR3 nucleotides: TGTGCCAGCAGCGGACAGGGCTACTATGGCTACACCTTC. Full variable domain (missing parts from reference TRBV2 and TRBJ1-2): EPEVTQTPSHQVTQMGQEVILRCVPISNHLYFYWYRQILGQKVEFLVSFYNNEISEKSEIFDDQFSVERPDGSNFTLKIRSTKLEDSAMYFCASSGQGYYGYTFGSGTRLTVV.

The table lists this clone with many counts. The chain uses TRBV7-2 and TRBJ2-1; D is possibly TRBD1 (5 bases). The CDR3 consists of 15 residues. Germline values: CDR1 SGHTA, CDR2 FQGNSA. Trimming took 6 bases from V and 4 from J, leaving 16 bases between them. The CDR3 nucleotides read TGTGCCAGCAGTTCCGACAGCCGAGAATACAATGAGCAGTTCTTC. This codes for CASSSDSREYNEQFF.

V usage is TRBV11-2 and J usage is TRBJ1-3; D is uncertain. The germline CDR1 and CDR2 sequences are SGHAT and FQNNGV. The CDR3 totals 13 residues. Deletions cut 5 bases from V and 4 bases from J, with 9 bases between. DNA of the CDR3: TGTGCCAGCAGCAGAAGAGAGGGAAACACCATATATTTT. Its protein product is CASSRREGNTIYF.

The chain uses TRBV6-5 and TRBJ2-1; possibly TRBD1 for D (5 bases). The V gene lost 7 bases and the J gene lost 7 bases, with 14 bases spanning the gap. Germline V gene sequence: CDR1 MNHEY, CDR2 SVGAGI. The CDR3 has 13 amino acids. The CDR3 sequence: CASTEQELNEQFF. The CDR3 coding sequence is TGTGCCAGCACCGAACAGGAGTTGAATGAGCAGTTCTTC.

V gene TRBV30 combines with J gene TRBJ1-6; no reliable D call. Trimming removed 1 base from V and 7 bases from J, with 14 bases in between. Germline CDR1 and CDR2: GTSNPN and SVGIG (reference sequence). CDR3 length: 15 residues. The CDR3 here is CAWSGEPRGNSPLHF. CDR3 DNA sequence: TGTGCCTGGAGTGGGGAGCCCCGAGGAAATTCACCCCTCCACTTT. Together with reference TRBV30 and TRBJ1-6, the CDR3 gives the full variable domain: SQTIHQWPATLVQPVGSPLSLECTVEGTSNPNLYWYRQAAGRGLQLLFYSVGIGQISSEVPQNLSASRPQDRQFILSSKKLLLSDSGFYLCAWSGEPRGNSPLHFGNGTRLTVT.

This clone showed up just once. The rearrangement links TRBV6-1 to TRBJ2-7; D not certain. Trimming removed 2 bases at V and 0 bases at J, with 5 bases between. From germline, CDR1 is MNHNS and CDR2 SASEGT. The CDR3 sequence is 13 residues long. The CDR3 sequence: CASSEFSSYEQYF. The CDR3 region has the DNA TGTGCCAGCAGTGAATTCAGCTCCTACGAGCAGTACTTC.

The J gene is TRBJ1-1, the V gene TRBV18, with D hard to call. The CDR3 has 14 residues. The V gene lost 3 bases and the J gene lost 3 bases, with 11 bases spanning the gap. Germline V gene data show CDR1 as KGHSH and CDR2 as LQKENI. CDR3 in amino acids: CASSPLVGYTEAFF. The CDR3 DNA reads TGTGCCAGCTCACCCCTAGTTGGGTACACTGAAGCTTTCTTT. Complete variable domain (other parts from reference TRBV18 and TRBJ1-1): NAGVMQNPRHLVRRRGQEARLRCSPMKGHSHVYWYRQLPEEGLKFMVYLQKENIIDESGMPKERFSAEFPKEGPSILRIQQVVRGDSAAYFCASSPLVGYTEAFFGQGTRLTVV.

The V and J genes are TRBV6-4 and TRBJ1-2; D might be TRBD1 (6 bases). V lost 0 bases, J lost 4 bases, and 12 bases lay in between. Germline V gene data show CDR1 as MRHNA and CDR2 as SNTAGT. This CDR3 contains 15 residues. CDR3 DNA sequence: TGTGCCAGCAGTGACTCGGGGGGGCTGAGCTATGGCTACACCTTC. It translates to CASSDSGGLSYGYTF.